The 31 T cell receptor beta chains listed next were all sequenced from one sample in a study of T cell repertoires in cytomegalovirus infection. TCRdb called the reads again in MiXCR, with one record for every CDR3 protein. Seen here are roughly 700,000 distinct CDR3 sequences, 30% to 35% observed once, and the top ten hold 15% to 20%. Antigens for these TCRs are unknown. The starting material was cultured PBMCs, obtained from culture after CMV antigen stimulation. These receptor sequences come from a human donor in good health (CMV status not recorded). Some clones in this sample may be carry-over from other donors' samples.

The chain couples TRBV6-6 to TRBJ2-3; 7 positions agree with TRBD1. CDR1 is MNHNY, CDR2 SVGAGI, per germline (reference sequence). This CDR3 is built from 16 residues. V was pared by 8 bases and J by 0 bases, with 11 bases of the junction left unmatched. This CDR3 is CASGPWDSLSTDTQYF. DNA for the CDR3: TGTGCCAGCGGCCCGTGGGACAGCCTTAGCACAGATACGCAGTATTTT.

The chain recombines TRBV19 with TRBJ2-1; the D gene is possibly TRBD2 (5 bases). This CDR3 is 13 amino acids long. Germline assignment: CDR1 LNHDA and CDR2 SQIVND (reference sequence). V was cut by 4 bases and J by 8 bases, with 12 bases left in between. The DNA of the CDR3 is TGTGCCAGTAGTAAACTAGTCTTGGATGAGCAGTTCTTC. It encodes CASSKLVLDEQFF.

This clonotype was seen more than once but under ten times. The V and J genes are TRBV4-2 and TRBJ1-2, with 10 bases that match TRBD1. The V gene end was trimmed by 3 bases and the J gene end by 1 base; junction bases not matched to a gene: 8. The germline V gene has CDR1 LGHNA and CDR2 YNFKEQ. This CDR3 region has 17 residues. The CDR3 nucleotides read TGTGCCAGCAGCCACCCGGACAGGGGGTGGGTTAACTATGGCTACACCTTC. Its protein product is CASSHPDRGWVNYGYTF.

The chain links TRBV12-3 or TRBV12-4 to TRBJ2-7; 7 nucleotides line up with TRBD1. J lost 5 bases, V lost 5 bases, and 6 bases had no gene match. The CDR3 runs 13 residues. The CDR3 protein is CASSPGTANEQYF. The DNA for the CDR3 is TGTGCCAGCAGTCCAGGGACAGCTAACGAGCAGTACTTC.

This clonotype was recorded a few times. The CDR3 region has the DNA TGTGCCAGCAGCACAGAAACCTCCTACGAGCAGTACTTC. This sequence encodes CASSTETSYEQYF. The chain employs TRBV7-9 and TRBJ2-7; D not certain. This CDR3 spans 13 amino acids. Germline-derived CDR1 and CDR2 are SEHNR and FQNEAQ (reference sequence). The V end lost 5 bases, the J end lost 0 bases, and 8 bases lay between the germline ends.

This clonotype was counted a few times. The J gene is TRBJ1-6, the V gene TRBV7-2; 7 bases fit TRBD1. V was clipped by 2 bases and J by 7 bases; unmatched bases: 5. The CDR3 contains 15 residues. Germline CDR1 and CDR2: SGHTA and FQGNSA. This CDR3 is CASSLNRGQNSPLHF. For the CDR3, the DNA is TGTGCCAGCAGCTTAAACAGGGGCCAAAATTCACCCCTCCACTTT. The full variable domain, in which reference TRBV7-2 and TRBJ1-6 provide the parts outside the CDR3, is GAGVSQSPSNKVTEKGKDVELRCDPISGHTALYWYRQSLGQGLEFLIYFQGNSAPDKSGLPSDRFSAERTGGSVSTLTIQRTQQEDSAVYLCASSLNRGQNSPLHFGNGTRLTVT.

This chain uses TRBV10-3 with TRBJ1-4, with 9 bases fitting TRBD1. This CDR3 has 16 amino acids. Per the germline V gene, CDR1 is ENHRY and CDR2 is SYGVKD. The V gene end was trimmed by 8 bases and the J gene end by 7 bases; junction bases not matched to a gene: 14. CDR3 sequence: CAIGQVPGQGVEKLFF. CDR3 bases: TGTGCCATCGGGCAGGTCCCGGGACAGGGCGTTGAAAAACTGTTTTTT.

This clonotype occurred a few times. The chain has TRBV6-1 and TRBJ1-2; no firm D call. The V end lost 3 bases, the J end lost 7 bases, and 12 bases lay between the germline ends. The CDR3 covers 13 residues. Per germline, CDR1 MNHNS and CDR2 SASEGT. The CDR3, as DNA: TGTGCCAGCAGTGAGGAGCGCGGGCTTGGCTACACCTTC. Its protein product is CASSEERGLGYTF.

The V call is TRBV6-5, the J call TRBJ2-3, with 7 bases that match TRBD1. The V and J ends lost 0 bases and 3 bases, in that order; junction bases with no gene match: 6. This CDR3 spans 16 amino acids. Germline CDR1 is MNHEY and CDR2 is SVGAGI. The CDR3 is CASSYSTGQITDTQYF. CDR3 DNA sequence: TGTGCCAGCAGTTACTCGACGGGACAGATAACAGATACGCAGTATTTT.

The chain has TRBV12-3 or TRBV12-4 and TRBJ2-1, with 10 nucleotides matching TRBD2. The CDR3 runs 14 residues. V lost 6 bases, J lost 5 bases, and 4 bases stayed unmatched. The CDR3 DNA is TGTGCCAGCAGACTAGCGGGACCCAACAATGAGCAGTTCTTC. Translating it yields CASRLAGPNNEQFF.

This clonotype was seen once. The rearrangement links TRBV6-8 to TRBJ1-3, with D possibly matching TRBD1 (5 bases). Germline V CDR1 and CDR2: MNHGY, SAAAGT. V was shortened by 7 bases and J by 1 base, with 11 bases between the two germline ends. The CDR3 spans 14 residues. The CDR3 DNA follows: TGTGCCAGCAAGTCAGGGCGGTCTGGAAACACCATATATTTT. Amino acids: CASKSGRSGNTIYF.

The chain carries TRBV10-3 and TRBJ1-1; D is unresolved. CDR3 length: 13 amino acids. Germline V gene lookup returns CDR1 ENHRY and CDR2 SYGVKD. The V gene lost 7 bases and the J gene lost 1 base, with 10 bases spanning the gap. DNA for the CDR3: TGTGCCATCACTTTTTCGAGGAACACTGAAGCTTTCTTT. It yields the protein CAITFSRNTEAFF.

This clonotype was detected many times. The chain carries TRBV12-3 or TRBV12-4 and TRBJ1-3; D uncertain. The CDR3 runs to 13 residues. V shed 6 bases and J shed 0 bases, with 6 bases lying between them. The CDR3 spells CASRRNSGNTIYF. DNA of the CDR3: TGTGCCAGCAGACGTAACTCTGGAAACACCATATATTTT.

The rearrangement joins TRBV5-4 to TRBJ2-7; no firm D call. The CDR3 has 14 amino acids. Trimming stripped 0 bases from V and 2 bases from J, with 9 bases between. CDR1 and CDR2 from the germline V gene are SGHNT and YYREEE (reference sequence). Here the CDR3 reads CASSLAPRTYEQYF. The CDR3 coding sequence is TGTGCCAGCAGCTTGGCGCCTAGAACCTACGAGCAGTACTTC.

Only a few counts were recorded for this clonotype. With a much larger clone just one base away, this may be a read error. V and J are TRBV11-2 and TRBJ2-7; D gene unclear. CDR3 length equals 11 residues. Germline V gives CDR1 SGHAT, CDR2 FQNNGV. The germline V and J ends were trimmed by 7 bases and 2 bases, with 6 bases remaining between them. The DNA of the CDR3 is TGTGCCAGCACCCAGACCTACGAGCAGTACTTC. This encodes CASTQTYEQYF.

This clonotype was seen a few times. The V and J genes are TRBV7-6 and TRBJ2-5, with 12 positions matching TRBD2. V gave up 3 bases and J gave up 3 bases; unmatched junction bases: 2. This CDR3 is 15 amino acids long. Per the germline V gene, CDR1 is SGHVS and CDR2 is FNYEAQ. CDR3 sequence reads: CASSFLAGGEETQYF. The CDR3 DNA sequence: TGTGCCAGCAGCTTTCTAGCGGGAGGGGAAGAGACCCAGTACTTC.

This rearrangement joins TRBV7-8 to TRBJ2-7; either TRBD1 or TRBD2 may fit D (6 bases each). Germline values: CDR1 SGHVS, CDR2 FQNEAQ. Trimming stripped 4 bases from V and 5 bases from J, with 18 bases between. The CDR3 spans 15 residues. CDR3 amino acids: CASSYRTGAGDEQYF. The CDR3 DNA sequence: TGTGCCAGCAGCTATAGAACGGGGGCTGGGGACGAGCAGTACTTC.

This CDR3 is CASQAGNQPQHF. The CDR3 nucleotides are TGTGCCAGCCAAGCGGGCAATCAGCCCCAGCATTTT. The chain has TRBV7-6 and TRBJ1-5; D gene unclear. With 8 bases removed from V and 2 bases from J, the gap between germline ends came to 7 bases. The CDR3 totals 12 residues. Germline V CDR1 and CDR2: SGHVS, FNYEAQ.

The chain employs TRBV25-1 and TRBJ2-3; D uncertain. This CDR3 spans 15 amino acids. The germline CDR1 and CDR2 sequences are MGHDK and SYGVNS. The germline V and J ends were trimmed by 1 base and 4 bases, with 12 bases remaining between them. The CDR3 loop reads CASSELGGKSDTQYF. The CDR3 nucleotides are TGTGCCAGCAGTGAATTGGGTGGGAAGTCAGATACGCAGTATTTT. The full variable domain, completed using reference TRBV25-1 and TRBJ2-3, is EADIYQTPRYLVIGTGKKITLECSQTMGHDKMYWYQQDPGMELHLIHYSYGVNSTEKGDLSSESTVSRIRTEHFPLTLESARPSHTSQYLCASSELGGKSDTQYFGPGTRLTVL.

For this clonotype: The junction departs from the called germline gene at one end, perhaps through a read error. The CDR3 protein is CLTTRGGAIDEQFF. The CDR3 DNA sequence: TGCCTCACCACGCGCGGGGGCGCGATTGATGAGCAGTTCTTC. The V gene is TRBV28, the J gene TRBJ2-1; a possible D gene is TRBD2 (7 bases). The CDR3 consists of 14 residues. From germline, CDR1 is MDHEN and CDR2 SYDVKM.

This rearrangement joins TRBV20-1 to TRBJ2-3; tentative D call: TRBD2 (6 bases). Between the trimmed V and J ends, which lost 5 bases and 2 bases, there was a span of 14 bases. This CDR3 is built from 14 residues. CDR1 DFQATT and CDR2 SNEGSKA come from the germline V gene (reference sequence). CDR3 region: CSAYGAGHTDTQYF. The CDR3 nucleotides are TGCAGTGCTTACGGCGCGGGGCACACAGATACGCAGTATTTT.

The chain uses TRBV27 and TRBJ1-1, with D perhaps TRBD1 (6 bases). The CDR3 extends over 14 amino acids. CDR1 is MNHEY, CDR2 SMNVEV, per germline (reference sequence). Deletions cut 2 bases from V and 5 bases from J, with 12 bases between. The CDR3 here is CASSLIQGYTEAFF. CDR3 in DNA: TGTGCCAGCAGTTTAATACAGGGTTATACTGAAGCTTTCTTT.

This chain uses TRBV10-3 with TRBJ1-5, with D perhaps TRBD1 (5 bases). This CDR3 has 12 residues. Germline V lookup: CDR1 ENHRY, CDR2 SYGVKD. The germline V and J ends were trimmed by 11 bases and 1 base, with 9 bases remaining between them. The CDR3 DNA reads as TGTGCCGGTGGGGGGAGCAATCAGCCCCAGCATTTT. Translating it yields CAGGGSNQPQHF.

A single count supports this clonotype. V and J are TRBV12-5 and TRBJ1-6, with TRBD1 matching over 7 bases. The V gene end was trimmed by 7 bases and the J gene end by 13 bases; junction bases not matched to a gene: 13. The CDR3 consists of 14 residues. Germline V gives CDR1 LGHNT, CDR2 FRNRAP. The DNA of the CDR3 is TGTGCTAGTGCCCTCTGGGACAGCCTATCTCCCCTCCACTTT. The encoded protein is CASALWDSLSPLHF.

There are many counts of this clonotype. The chain couples TRBV7-2 to TRBJ1-1; D is possibly TRBD1 (6 bases). V was trimmed by 5 bases and J by 5 bases, leaving 21 bases between them. Germline V gene lookup returns CDR1 SGHTA and CDR2 FQGNSA. The CDR3 has 16 amino acids. The CDR3 sequence: CASSASPGGRGTEAFF. The CDR3 DNA reads as TGTGCCAGCAGCGCATCGCCGGGGGGGCGGGGTACTGAAGCTTTCTTT.

The chain couples TRBV7-8 to TRBJ2-6; the D gene could be TRBD1 or TRBD2 (5 bases each). Trimming pared 4 bases from V and 0 bases from J, leaving 13 bases between. The CDR3 consists of 17 residues. Germline CDR1 reads SGHVS; CDR2 reads FQNEAQ. In DNA, the CDR3 is TGTGCCAGCAGCTCCCAGGGACGGAGCTCTGGGGCCAACGTCCTGACTTTC. Its translation is CASSSQGRSSGANVLTF.

The chain recombines TRBV4-3 with TRBJ2-1; D perhaps matches TRBD2 (6 bases). This CDR3 is 16 amino acids long. V dropped 4 bases and J dropped 4 bases, with 17 bases sitting between them. The germline V gene encodes CDR1 LGHNA and CDR2 YSLEER. The chain's CDR3 is CASSREYGTLYNEQFF. CDR3 in DNA: TGCGCCAGCAGCCGAGAATACGGGACTTTGTACAATGAGCAGTTCTTC.

This clonotype has only a few counts. The chain joins TRBV29-1 to TRBJ2-1; tentative D call: TRBD2 (5 bases). The CDR3 loop spans 13 amino acids. Trimming shortened V by 0 bases and J by 9 bases, and 12 bases separated the two germline ends. Germline V gene data show CDR1 as SQVTM and CDR2 as ANQGSEA. CDR3 in amino acids: CSVEEDLAGEQFF. The DNA for the CDR3 is TGCAGCGTTGAAGAGGACCTCGCGGGTGAGCAGTTCTTC.

There are a few counts of this clonotype. The J gene is TRBJ2-1, the V gene TRBV7-2; 8 bases align to TRBD2. Germline trimming cut 5 bases from V and 7 bases from J; bases unmatched to any gene: 13. Germline CDR1 is SGHTA and CDR2 is FQGNSA. The CDR3 sequence is 16 residues long. The CDR3 nucleotides are TGTGCCAGCAGCCACCTTAGCGGGGTTTTTGATAATGAGCAGTTCTTC. Encoded protein: CASSHLSGVFDNEQFF. Combining the CDR3 with reference TRBV7-2 and TRBJ2-1 gives the whole variable domain GAGVSQSPSNKVTEKGKDVELRCDPISGHTALYWYRQSLGQGLEFLIYFQGNSAPDKSGLPSDRFSAERTGGSVSTLTIQRTQQEDSAVYLCASSHLSGVFDNEQFFGPGTRLTVL.

This sequence joins TRBV5-1 and TRBJ1-5, with D possibly matching TRBD1 (5 bases). The CDR3 consists of 15 residues. Germline V gene sequence: CDR1 SGHRS, CDR2 YFSETQ. V shed 4 bases and J shed 6 bases, with 17 bases lying between them. The CDR3 protein is CASSLGILQGQPQHF. CDR3 coding DNA: TGCGCCAGCAGCCTCGGCATCCTTCAGGGTCAGCCCCAGCATTTT. Full variable domain (remainder filled in from reference TRBV5-1 and TRBJ1-5): KAGVTQTPRYLIKTRGQQVTLSCSPISGHRSVSWYQQTPGQGLQFLFEYFSETQRNKGNFPGRFSGRQFSNSRSEMNVSTLELGDSALYLCASSLGILQGQPQHFGDGTRLSIL.

The chain links TRBV4-1 to TRBJ2-7; D not certain. CDR1 MGHRA and CDR2 YSYEKL come from the germline V gene. Trimming pared 0 bases from V and 2 bases from J, leaving 11 bases between. CDR3 length: 15 amino acids. CDR3 coding DNA: TGCGCCAGCAGCCAAGAGGCGCGATCACCCTACGAGCAGTACTTC. It yields the protein CASSQEARSPYEQYF.